This T cell receptor beta chain was profiled in a study of neurological immune-mediated disorders. Overall study results and limits: The highest TCR clonal expansion occurred in HTLV-1-associated myelopathy; multiple sclerosis fell below healthy controls.

At least ten counts were recorded for this clonotype. Its antigen is unidentified. Libraries from sorted cells each used about 1 million CD4+ or CD8+ T cells. Each CDR3 protein gets one entry after TCRdb re-called the 5' RACE reads with MiXCR. The data show 50,000 to 60,000 distinct CDR3 sequences, with under 5% seen just once and around 2% held by the top ten. From germline, CDR1 is ENHRY and CDR2 SYGVKD. Trimming shortened V by 6 bases and J by 8 bases, and 13 bases separated the two germline ends. The CDR3 has 13 amino acids. The rearrangement joins TRBV10-3 to TRBJ1-4; no definite D call. Sample: CD4+ T cells from blood. The clonotype was recovered from a woman between 35 and 50 years old with multiple sclerosis. The chain's CDR3 is CAIRREVGEKLFF. DNA for the CDR3: TGTGCCATCAGGAGGGAGGTGGGGGAAAAACTGTTTTTT.